This TCR beta chain comes out of a study of cytomegalovirus exposure and HLA in healthy donors. CDR1 SQVTM and CDR2 ANQGSEA come from the germline V gene. V trimming: 6 bases; J trimming: 9 bases; junction bases outside the gene matches: 5. The CDR3 loop spans 13 amino acids. Comment on this clone: The target antigen is unknown.

General study results and limits: Indistinguishable V segments, including TRBV6-2 and TRBV6-3, were excluded. An assumption of roughly uniform sequencing depth across donors underlay the presence/absence analyses.

It was with 60 Vbeta and 13 Jbeta primers that the PCR ran. The table came from immunoSEQ multiplex PCR; TCRdb's copy has only in-frame clones and leaves some out. Among 100,000 or so clones listed, about 76% were seen once. The chain links TRBV29-1 to TRBJ1-6, with 10 bases fitting TRBD1. This clonotype was sampled from a middle-aged woman in good health and CMV-seropositive. Source material: PBMCs. The CDR3 spells CSVRQGAGSPLHF. CDR3 nucleotides: TGCAGCGTCCGACAGGGGGCAGGTTCACCCCTCCACTTT.